These T cell receptor beta chains were read from a single sample in a study of Graves' ophthalmopathy and Graves' hyperthyroidism. TCRdb analysed the multiplex PCR reads with MiXCR anew, one entry per CDR3 protein. The sample has 300,000 to 400,000 distinct CDR3 sequences; approximately 18% are singletons. The sample was peripheral blood. The receptors stem from an adult woman with stable Graves' hyperthyroidism. The CDR3 runs from the conserved cysteine through the conserved F or W. A D gene is named only where the DNA matches it firmly. Expanded clones are given a class, and other clones once, few, many or no size at all.

CDR3 DNA,CDR3 protein,J gene,D gene,clone size,V gene
TGCGCCAGCAGCCAACGGACGGAGCGCTTCCAAGAGACCCAGTACTTC,CASSQRTERFQETQYF,TRBJ2-5,NA,many,TRBV4-1
TGTGCCAGCAGTACAGGGACAGGGGACGGTCAGCCCCAGCATTTT,CASSTGTGDGQPQHF,TRBJ1-5,TRBD1,many,TRBV6-5
TGTGCCAGCAGACCGGGACAGAATCAGCCCCAGCATTTT,CASRPGQNQPQHF,TRBJ1-5,TRBD1,NA,TRBV12-3/TRBV12-4
TGTGCCAGCAGCCCTGCGCCTCAATATGGCTACACCTTC,CASSPAPQYGYTF,TRBJ1-2,NA,many,TRBV12-3/TRBV12-4
TGTGCCACCAGCAGTGGGACTAGCGGTTACCCTGAACGTGCGACCCAGTACTTC,CATSSGTSGYPERATQYF,TRBJ2-5,TRBD2,many,TRBV15
TGCGCCAGCAGCTTGGCTGGGTCCGATGAAGCTTTCTTT,CASSLAGSDEAFF,TRBJ1-1,NA,many,TRBV5-1
TGTGCCAGCAGCCAAGGGCCCGAAGCTTTCTTT,CASSQGPEAFF,TRBJ1-1,NA,many,TRBV3-1
TGCAGTGCTAGTGGACATCCCCAAGAGACCCAGTACTTC,CSASGHPQETQYF,TRBJ2-5,NA,many,TRBV20-1
TGTGCCAGCAGTTACTCGGAGGGCCCCTACGAGCAGTACTTC,CASSYSEGPYEQYF,TRBJ2-7,NA,NA,TRBV6-5
TGTGCCAGCAGTTACTCCTCCGGGACAGGGTTCGAGCAGTACTTC,CASSYSSGTGFEQYF,TRBJ2-7,TRBD1,NA,TRBV6-5
TGCGCCAGCAGCCAGTCGACAGGGCTAGGGCAAGAGACCCAGTACTTC,CASSQSTGLGQETQYF,TRBJ2-5,TRBD1,many,TRBV4-1
TGCAGTGCTAGAGATGGCGGTCACCGGGCCAGCGGGAAGGTGGAGACCCAGTACTTC,CSARDGGHRASGKVETQYF,TRBJ2-5,TRBD2,NA,TRBV20-1
TGTGCCATCAGTGAGTCGATTTGGGGCGCGGGAGACACTGAAGCTTTCTTT,CAISESIWGAGDTEAFF,TRBJ1-1,NA,many,TRBV10-3
TGTGCCAGCAGTGCTACACAGGGGTCACAAGAGACCCAGTACTTC,CASSATQGSQETQYF,TRBJ2-5,TRBD1,many,TRBV12-3/TRBV12-4
TGTGCCAGCCTTTCGACGGGCAGTCAAACTGAAGCTTTCTTT,CASLSTGSQTEAFF,TRBJ1-1,NA,many,TRBV6-1
TGTGCCAGCAGAAGGCTAGCGGGAGGGTCGTCTTACGAGCAGTACTTC,CASRRLAGGSSYEQYF,TRBJ2-7,TRBD2,many,TRBV27
TGTGCCAGCAGCCTTTCCGGGGACCCCTGGGAGACCCAGTACTTC,CASSLSGDPWETQYF,TRBJ2-5,NA,many,TRBV7-2
TGTGCCACCAGAGTCGGGACAGGATCCTATGGCTACACCTTC,CATRVGTGSYGYTF,TRBJ1-2,TRBD1,NA,TRBV15
TGTGCCAGCAGCTTAGAACACCGGCAGCCCCAGCATTTT,CASSLEHRQPQHF,TRBJ1-5,NA,many,TRBV7-2
TGCAGTGCTAGAGATTTAGCGGAAAACACTGAAGCTTTCTTT,CSARDLAENTEAFF,TRBJ1-1,NA,many,TRBV20-1
TGTGCCAGCAGCCAAGAACTAAGGGGTGGCTACACCTTC,CASSQELRGGYTF,TRBJ1-2,NA,NA,TRBV4-2
TGTGCCAGCGGGCTCCGGGCTGCCCCATACGGGAAGCTGTTTTTT,CASGLRAAPYGKLFF,TRBJ2-2,NA,many,TRBV6-1
TGTGCCAGCAGCTTAAGTTGGAGATCTAACTATGGCTACACCTTC,CASSLSWRSNYGYTF,TRBJ1-2,NA,many,TRBV7-2
TGTGCCAGCAGGATCACAGGGTACGGCAATCAGCCCCAGCATTTT,CASRITGYGNQPQHF,TRBJ1-5,NA,NA,TRBV28
TGTGCCATCAGTGAGTCGTGGGTGGAGCAGCCCCAGCATTTT,CAISESWVEQPQHF,TRBJ1-5,NA,NA,TRBV10-3
TGTGCCAGCAGCACACTAGCGGGGGATACCTACGAGCAGTACTTC,CASSTLAGDTYEQYF,TRBJ2-7,TRBD2,NA,TRBV5-6
TGTGCCAGCGGAGTAGGAAACATTAAGTACTTC,CASGVGNIKYF,TRBJ2-4,NA,many,TRBV11-2
TGTGCCACCAGCAGAGATTTGACGACGGCCAAAAACATTCAGTACTTC,CATSRDLTTAKNIQYF,TRBJ2-4,NA,many,TRBV15
TGTGCCAGCAAGGGGACCCGGAACACTGAAGCTTTCTTT,CASKGTRNTEAFF,TRBJ1-1,NA,many,TRBV2
TGTGCCAGCAGTGACGGGACTAGCGGGGGCGAGCAGTACTTC,CASSDGTSGGEQYF,TRBJ2-7,TRBD2,many,TRBV2
TGTGCCAGCCACCCCGACACCGGGGAGCTGTTTTTT,CASHPDTGELFF,TRBJ2-2,NA,many,TRBV6-2/TRBV6-3
TGTGCCAGCAGTTACGAAACAGCATTAGGCGGGGAGCTGTTTTTT,CASSYETALGGELFF,TRBJ2-2,NA,many,TRBV6-2/TRBV6-3
TGTGCCAGCAGCTTAGATTGGCAATCGGCCTACGAGCAGTACTTC,CASSLDWQSAYEQYF,TRBJ2-7,NA,many,TRBV11-2
TGTGCCAGCAGTTCTCTAGACCAAGAGACCCAGTACTTC,CASSSLDQETQYF,TRBJ2-5,NA,many,TRBV12-3/TRBV12-4
TGTGCCAGCAGATCCACAGGGTCAGGGAACTATGGCTACACCTTC,CASRSTGSGNYGYTF,TRBJ1-2,NA,NA,TRBV12-3/TRBV12-4
TGTGCCAGCAGTCGAGACAGGTGGACCTATGGCTACACCTTC,CASSRDRWTYGYTF,TRBJ1-2,NA,many,TRBV27
TGTGCCAGCAGTTACTCGACGATAGGACGTCAAGAGACCCAGTACTTC,CASSYSTIGRQETQYF,TRBJ2-5,NA,many,TRBV6-5
TGCGCCAGCAGCTTGACAGTGAGCACCGGGGAGCTGTTTTTT,CASSLTVSTGELFF,TRBJ2-2,NA,NA,TRBV5-1
TGTGCCAGCAGTTACTTAGCGGGAGCGTCACTCACCGGGGAGCTGTTTTTT,CASSYLAGASLTGELFF,TRBJ2-2,TRBD2,many,TRBV6-2/TRBV6-3
TGCGCCAGCAGCTTGAATGAGCATCAGCCCCAGCATTTT,CASSLNEHQPQHF,TRBJ1-5,NA,many,TRBV5-1
TGCAGTGCTAGAGACCCCTCGGGGAGCGGGGAGACCCAGTACTTC,CSARDPSGSGETQYF,TRBJ2-5,NA,many,TRBV20-1
TGCAGTGCTAGAATTGCGGGAGCCGACACCGGGGAGCTGTTTTTT,CSARIAGADTGELFF,TRBJ2-2,TRBD2,NA,TRBV20-1
TGTGCCAGTAGTAACACGGCGGGAAGTTCGGGAGAGACCCAGTACTTC,CASSNTAGSSGETQYF,TRBJ2-5,NA,many,TRBV19
TGTGCCTGGAGTCCAAGGACAGCCGCGGGTGAGCAGTACTTC,CAWSPRTAAGEQYF,TRBJ2-7,NA,many,TRBV30
TGTGCCATCAGTGGTGGGACTAATCAGCCCCAGCATTTT,CAISGGTNQPQHF,TRBJ1-5,NA,many,TRBV10-3
TGTGCCAGCAGCTTATCTCCTAGCGGGATTGGTCGTTACGAGCAGTACTTC,CASSLSPSGIGRYEQYF,TRBJ2-7,TRBD2,many,TRBV7-6
TGTGCCGCTCGGGCACCCTACGAGCAGTACTTC,CAARAPYEQYF,TRBJ2-7,NA,many,TRBV6-1
TGTGCCAGCAGCGCCCATCGGGACAGCTCCTACGAGCAGTACTTC,CASSAHRDSSYEQYF,TRBJ2-7,TRBD1,few,TRBV9
TGTGCCAGCAGTTCTCTAGCGGGAAGCGAATCCACCTACGAGCAGTACTTC,CASSSLAGSESTYEQYF,TRBJ2-7,TRBD2,many,TRBV6-5
TGTGCTAGTGGCTTCTACGAACGGGGCACCGGGGAGCTGTTTTTT,CASGFYERGTGELFF,TRBJ2-2,NA,many,TRBV12-5
TGTGCCAGCAGTTCGACAGGGGGAACCTACGAGCAGTACTTC,CASSSTGGTYEQYF,TRBJ2-7,TRBD1,many,TRBV28
TGCAGTGCTATACAGGGGGCGAGCAATCAGCCCCAGCATTTT,CSAIQGASNQPQHF,TRBJ1-5,TRBD1,many,TRBV20-1
TGTGCCACCAGTGATCGTCCGGGTAGCGGGGGGACCGGGGAGCTGTTTTTT,CATSDRPGSGGTGELFF,TRBJ2-2,TRBD2,many,TRBV24-1
TGTGCCAGCAGTGCCCAAGAAACGACCCACTACGAGCAGTACTTC,CASSAQETTHYEQYF,TRBJ2-7,NA,many,TRBV27
TGTGCCAGCAGCTCACAGGGGGGAGTCGAGCAGTACTTC,CASSSQGGVEQYF,TRBJ2-7,TRBD1,NA,TRBV7-2
TGCAGTGCCCCGAAGAAAGTCTACGAGCAGTACTTC,CSAPKKVYEQYF,TRBJ2-7,NA,many,TRBV20-1
TGCGCCAGCAGCCCAGGTGTGAGGGAAGTGAGGGAGCTGTTTTTT,CASSPGVREVRELFF,TRBJ2-2,NA,many,TRBV5-1
TGTGCCAGCAGTTACTATGACATGAACACTGAAGCTTTCTTT,CASSYYDMNTEAFF,TRBJ1-1,NA,many,TRBV6-2/TRBV6-3
TGTGCCAGCAGGGGGACAGGGAATGTCTACGAGCAGTACTTC,CASRGTGNVYEQYF,TRBJ2-7,TRBD1,many,TRBV27